This TCR beta chain was recorded in a study of T-cell reconstitution after alpha-beta-depleted transplantation in children. V gave up 3 bases and J gave up 5 bases, with 10 bases separating them. Germline CDR1 is SGHVS and CDR2 is FQNEAQ. This CDR3 is built from 13 residues. Unique molecular identifiers featured in how the TCRbeta library was prepared. TCRdb used MiXCR to reprocess the PCR reads, holding one entry per CDR3 protein. This sample has about 600,000 distinct CDR3 sequences, with about 11% found just once. This sample comprised PBMCs from the stem cell graft donor, obtained from the stem cell graft. The origin of this receptor is a human donor who donated a stem cell graft to a child with acute myeloid leukemia. The chain has TRBV7-8 and TRBJ2-5, with D perhaps matching TRBD1 (5 bases). The CDR3 DNA reads TGTGCCAGCAGCTTCGTGGGGCGCGAGACCCAGTACTTC. Its translation: CASSFVGRETQYF.